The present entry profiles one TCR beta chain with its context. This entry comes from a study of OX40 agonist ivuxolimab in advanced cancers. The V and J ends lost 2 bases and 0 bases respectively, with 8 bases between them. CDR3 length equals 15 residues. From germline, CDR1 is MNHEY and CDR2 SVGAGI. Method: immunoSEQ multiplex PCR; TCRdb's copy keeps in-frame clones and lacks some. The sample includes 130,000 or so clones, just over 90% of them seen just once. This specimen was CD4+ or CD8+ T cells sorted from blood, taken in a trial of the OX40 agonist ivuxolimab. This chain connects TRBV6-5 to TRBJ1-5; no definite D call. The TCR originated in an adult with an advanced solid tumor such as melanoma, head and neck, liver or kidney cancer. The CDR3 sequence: CASSYPGSSNQPQHF. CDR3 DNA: TGTGCCAGCAGTTACCCGGGGTCTAGCAATCAGCCCCAGCATTTT.